This TCR beta chain is from a study of blood T cell repertoires in COVID-19. Study as a whole: Samples taken during acute and convalescent COVID-19 were collected in the United States, Italy and Spain. The analysed material was cDNA or gDNA that came from T cells, B-cell-depleted T cells, or PBMCs.

The CDR3 runs 17 residues. The J segment lost 6 bases and the V segment lost 1 base, leaving 10 bases of the junction unmatched. Germline V gives CDR1 MDHEN, CDR2 SYDVKM. Here immunoSEQ multiplex PCR was the method, and the copy in TCRdb shows in-frame clones only, minus some. The sample records 250,000 to 400,000 clones, around 88% being singletons. The Seattle patients joined while their infection was active and were tracked longitudinally afterward. Sample: peripheral blood. This TCR derives from a woman in her 30s with COVID-19, enrolled during active disease. The V gene is TRBV28, the J gene TRBJ1-5, with 9 bases identical to TRBD1. The CDR3 region is CASSLFSQGARGQPQHF. The CDR3 DNA reads TGTGCCAGCAGTTTATTTTCACAGGGGGCGCGGGGTCAGCCCCAGCATTTT.